This T cell receptor (beta chain) was identified in a study of T cells after yellow fever vaccination. Study at large: Preparation of fractions with low cell numbers was performed using SMART-Seq v4 Ultra Low Input.

Worth noting for this clonotype: Its specificity is not known.

Regarding the study as a whole: A small share of clonotypes appeared in both CD4 and CD8 compartments. Post-booster samples contained most primary-vaccination clones (about 95% CD4, roughly 88% CD8).

One entry per CDR3 protein, called by TCRdb with MiXCR from the 5' RACE reads. The sample contains around 590,000 distinct CDR3 sequences, 12% of which appear only once. The TCR sequence derives from a man aged 25 to 40 who received the YFV17D yellow fever vaccine. This material consisted of PBMCs, taken on the day of the yellow fever booster vaccination.

CDR3 loop: CASSYGPGQGAGEQYF. The CDR3 nucleotides are TGTGCCAGCAGCTACGGACCGGGACAGGGGGCGGGGGAGCAGTACTTC. The chain recombines TRBV7-9 with TRBJ2-7; TRBD1 agrees at 12 bases. V trimming: 4 bases; J trimming: 7 bases; junction bases outside the gene matches: 11. CDR1 is SEHNR and CDR2 is FQNEAQ in the germline V gene (reference sequence). The CDR3 runs to 16 residues.